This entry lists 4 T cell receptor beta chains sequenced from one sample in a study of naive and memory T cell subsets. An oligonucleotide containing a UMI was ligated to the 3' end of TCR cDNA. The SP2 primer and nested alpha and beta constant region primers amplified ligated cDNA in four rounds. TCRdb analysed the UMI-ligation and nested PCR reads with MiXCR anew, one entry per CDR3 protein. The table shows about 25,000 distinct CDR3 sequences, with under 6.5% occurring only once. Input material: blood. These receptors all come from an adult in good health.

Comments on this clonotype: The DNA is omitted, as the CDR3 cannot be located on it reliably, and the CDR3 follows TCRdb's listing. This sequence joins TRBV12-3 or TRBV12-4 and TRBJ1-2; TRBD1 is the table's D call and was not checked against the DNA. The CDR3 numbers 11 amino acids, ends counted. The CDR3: CASSLVGSGTF.

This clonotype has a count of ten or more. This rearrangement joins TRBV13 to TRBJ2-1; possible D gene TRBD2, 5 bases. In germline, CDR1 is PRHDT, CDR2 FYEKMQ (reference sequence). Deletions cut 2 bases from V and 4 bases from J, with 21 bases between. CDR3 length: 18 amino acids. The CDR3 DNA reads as TGTGCCAGCAGCTTATTCTCCGCCCCACTAGGGATTTACAATGAGCAGTTCTTC. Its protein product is CASSLFSAPLGIYNEQFF.

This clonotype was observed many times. CDR3 sequence: CSLAGVRDTQYF. CDR3 DNA sequence: TGCAGTTTAGCGGGAGTGCGAGATACGCAGTATTTT. V gene TRBV20-1 combines with J gene TRBJ2-3; TRBD2 matches at 9 bases. Germline V CDR1 and CDR2: DFQATT, SNEGSKA (reference sequence). The junction had 5 bases not matched to a gene; V was cut back by 8 bases and J by 5 bases. The CDR3 spans 12 residues.

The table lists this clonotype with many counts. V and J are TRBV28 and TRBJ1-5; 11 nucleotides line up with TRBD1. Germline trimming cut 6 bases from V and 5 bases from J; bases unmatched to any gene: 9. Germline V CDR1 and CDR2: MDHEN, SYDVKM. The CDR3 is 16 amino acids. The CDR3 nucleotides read TGTGCCAGCAGGCTCACGCGGACAGGGGGCTATCAGCCCCAGCATTTT. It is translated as CASRLTRTGGYQPQHF.